Listed below are T cell receptor beta chains from one sample, sequenced in a study of control samples from healthy donors and cancer patients. Clones were read by immunoSEQ multiplex PCR, and TCRdb kept only the in-frame ones, dropping some. The table shows about 48,000 clones, with 85% to 95% occurring only once. Sequences were obtained from PBMCs. These receptors originate from a woman between 50 and 59 years old with head and neck cancer. Both conserved end residues are part of each CDR3. The D gene is left open where the match is weak. Part of the rows lack a size; the others show once, few, many or a class for expanded clones.

clone_size,v_call,d_call,j_call,cdr3_nt,cdr3_aa
-,TRBV15,-,TRBJ2-3,TGTGCCACCAGCAGAGATTGGGGTACAGATACGCAGTATTTT,CATSRDWGTDTQYF
-,TRBV9,TRBD1,TRBJ2-2,TGTGCCAGCAGCGTAGATCAAGACAGGGGTTTTACCGGGGAGCTGTTTTTT,CASSVDQDRGFTGELFF
-,TRBV11-2,-,TRBJ1-1,TGTGCCAGCAGCTTCGTAGTGGACACTGAAGCTTTCTTT,CASSFVVDTEAFF
-,TRBV4-2,-,TRBJ2-2,TGTGCCAGCAGCCAAGAGCCTGGACCTATGGGGGAGCTGTTTTTT,CASSQEPGPMGELFF
-,TRBV14,-,TRBJ1-2,TGTGCCAGCAGCCAAGTTACAGGGAACTATGGCTACACCTTC,CASSQVTGNYGYTF
once,TRBV4-1,TRBD2,TRBJ2-1,TGCGCCAGCAGCCAAGCCCTCGTAGCGGGGGGTTCCTACAATGAGCAGTTCTTC,CASSQALVAGGSYNEQFF
-,TRBV28,-,TRBJ2-6,TGTGCCAGCAGGCAGAGCTCTGGGGCCAACGTCCTGACTTTC,CASRQSSGANVLTF
-,TRBV2,-,TRBJ1-4,TGTGCCAGCGAGAGAGGAGGCGATGAAAAACTGTTTTTT,CASERGGDEKLFF
once,TRBV6-5,-,TRBJ2-3,TGTGCCAGCCGGGGTTGGCAGCGCCCCACAGATACGCAGTATTTT,CASRGWQRPTDTQYF
-,TRBV3-1/TRBV3-2,-,TRBJ2-7,TGTGCCAGCAGCCTCACAGGATTTGGTGAGCAGTACTTC,CASSLTGFGEQYF
few,TRBV4-3,TRBD2,TRBJ2-7,TGCGCCAGCAGCCAAGAAACTAGCGCCCGAGGATCCTACGAGCAGTACTTC,CASSQETSARGSYEQYF
-,TRBV7-9,-,TRBJ2-3,TGTGCCAGCAGCTTGGACGGATATAGCACAGATACGCAGTATTTT,CASSLDGYSTDTQYF
-,TRBV2,TRBD1,TRBJ1-5,TGTGCCAGCAACAGGGGGCTAAATCAGCCCCAGCATTTT,CASNRGLNQPQHF
-,TRBV30,TRBD2,TRBJ2-1,TGTGCCTGGAGTTCGTCAGATAGCGGGGGGAACAATGAGCAGTTCTTC,CAWSSSDSGGNNEQFF
-,TRBV4-1,-,TRBJ2-7,TGCGCCAGCAGCCAAGCTGGTAGAGAGCAGTACTTC,CASSQAGREQYF
-,TRBV25-1,-,TRBJ1-6,TGTGCCAGCAGTGTCAGGAGGGATTCACCCCTCCACTTT,CASSVRRDSPLHF
-,TRBV11-2,TRBD1,TRBJ2-7,TGTGCCAGCCGGCCGGGACAGGGTAGCTACGAGCAGTACTTC,CASRPGQGSYEQYF
-,TRBV24-1,-,TRBJ2-5,TGTGCCACCGCTCAGGGCCCCTGGGGGGAGACCCAGTACTTC,CATAQGPWGETQYF
-,TRBV30,TRBD2,TRBJ2-3,TGTGCCTGGAGGTCCCCTCGGGGGGGCTCAGATACGCAGTATTTT,CAWRSPRGGSDTQYF
-,TRBV19,-,TRBJ1-1,TGTGCCAGTAGTGTCCAAACAGGGCGCACTGAAGCTTTCTTT,CASSVQTGRTEAFF
-,TRBV19,TRBD2,TRBJ2-7,TGTGCCAGTAGTAGGCGGGGGGACTTTGGCGAGCAGTACTTC,CASSRRGDFGEQYF
-,TRBV4-1,-,TRBJ2-5,TGCGCCAGCAGCCAGGGACAACAAGAGACCCAGTACTTC,CASSQGQQETQYF
-,TRBV4-1,-,TRBJ2-7,TGCGCCAGCAGCCATGGGCCCGAGCAGTACTTC,CASSHGPEQYF
-,TRBV7-9,-,TRBJ2-7,TGTGCCAGCAGCTTAGCTGGGAGGGGGCGCTCCTACGAGCAGTACTTC,CASSLAGRGRSYEQYF
few,TRBV29-1,-,TRBJ1-1,TGCAGCGTTGTGGATGATTGGGCCCCGTTCTTT,CSVVDDWAPFF
-,TRBV4-1,-,TRBJ1-2,TGCGCCAGCAGTCAACTGGACGGCAACTATGGCTACACCTTC,CASSQLDGNYGYTF
-,TRBV11-3,-,TRBJ2-3,TGTGCCAGCAGCCCCCATGGGGATACGCAGTATTTT,CASSPHGDTQYF
-,TRBV18,-,TRBJ1-2,TGTGCCAGCTCACCACCGGGGGGGATTAACTATGGCTACACCTTC,CASSPPGGINYGYTF
-,TRBV5-5,-,TRBJ1-1,TGTGCCAGCAGCTTACAGGGACGCCCCTGGAACACTGAAGCTTTCTTT,CASSLQGRPWNTEAFF
-,TRBV7-8,-,TRBJ1-1,TGTGCCAGCAGCTTAGGGGGCAGCCTGAGCACTGAAGCTTTCTTT,CASSLGGSLSTEAFF
-,TRBV2,TRBD1,TRBJ1-2,TGTGCCAGCAGTTCGACAGGGGTCCCAGGCGCCTATGGCTACACCTTC,CASSSTGVPGAYGYTF
-,TRBV3-1/TRBV3-2,TRBD2,TRBJ2-1,TGTGCCAGCAGCCAAGTAAGTGGGCTAGCGGACGACAATGAGCAGTTCTTC,CASSQVSGLADDNEQFF
-,TRBV6-6,TRBD1,TRBJ1-6,TGTGCCAGCTCGACAGGGATCGATTCACCCCTCCACTTT,CASSTGIDSPLHF
-,TRBV2,-,TRBJ1-6,TGTGCCAGCAGTGCCGAGGGGAATAATTCACCCCTCCACTTT,CASSAEGNNSPLHF
-,TRBV7-9,-,TRBJ1-1,TGTGCCAGCAGCTTTGGTAACTCTCTTGGGGGCCCGAACACTGAAGCTTTCTTT,CASSFGNSLGGPNTEAFF
-,TRBV18,-,TRBJ1-1,TGTGCCAGCTCACCGTTCGAGACACCGAACACTGAAGCTTTCTTT,CASSPFETPNTEAFF